The T cell receptor (beta chain) described here comes from a study of identical twins. At least ten counts were recorded for this clonotype. What it binds is unknown. Germline CDR1 reads LGHNA; CDR2 reads YSLEER. Germline trimming cut 4 bases from V and 6 bases from J; bases unmatched to any gene: 6. The CDR3 length is 14 residues. TCRdb re-derived calls from the 5' RACE reads in MiXCR, one entry per CDR3 protein. The repertoire consists of around 470,000 distinct CDR3 sequences, with 12% to 15% occurring once and the leading ten covering around 0.48%. Study outcomes and limitations: A cross-sectional statistical analysis, not follow-up of the same donors, supported the conclusions.

These same records also appear under a second study, on yellow fever vaccine responses in identical twins.

The sequenced sample was CD4+ T cells sorted from blood. This chain links TRBV4-3 with TRBJ2-1, with 7 nucleotides matching TRBD2. This receptor was obtained from a young woman in good health. CDR3 sequence reads: CASSPRLAGNEQFF. The CDR3 DNA sequence: TGCGCCAGCAGCCCCAGACTAGCTGGCAATGAGCAGTTCTTC.